In its sample, the clone carrying this T cell receptor beta chain was seen many times. Its target is unknown. These data belong to a study of T cells in Graves' hyperthyroidism and ophthalmopathy. Study results and caveats: Most thyroid clonotypes that were expanded above 0.001 also turned up in blood. Prediction of ophthalmopathy progression came a median 6.5 months pre-onset.

Amplified TCR beta CDR3 regions derived from RNA transcripts. First-round RT-PCR with HTBI primers amplified the TCR CDR3 region. Each CDR3 protein is one row after TCRdb ran MiXCR on the multiplex PCR reads. The repertoire includes approximately 400,000 distinct CDR3 sequences, about 15% of them detected once, and 8% to 13% sits in the top ten. A patient was excluded if there was uncontrolled infection, other autoimmune disease, pregnancy or lactation. Thyroid ultrasound, orbital computed tomography, clinical symptoms, and serum thyroxine and TRAb underpinned diagnoses. The clonotype originates from a woman aged 60-75 years with Graves' hyperthyroidism. The sequencing input was blood.

DNA for the CDR3: TGCAGTGCTAGAGATGGGACAGGGACGGGCGTCCTGACTTTC. The encoded protein is CSARDGTGTGVLTF. The chain employs TRBV20-1 and TRBJ2-6; 9 bases are a match to TRBD1. Germline V gives CDR1 DFQATT, CDR2 SNEGSKA (reference sequence). The CDR3 loop spans 14 amino acids. J gave up 12 bases and V 0 bases, and 6 bases lay outside the gene matches.